Below are 17 T cell receptor beta chains sequenced from a single sample in a study of T cells in Graves' hyperthyroidism and ophthalmopathy. Regions amplified from RNA transcripts were the TCR beta CDR3 regions. HTBI primers drove first-round RT-PCR of the TCR CDR3. One entry per CDR3 protein results from TCRdb running MiXCR on the multiplex PCR reads. Among roughly 520,000 distinct CDR3 sequences listed, around 22% were seen once. The sample taken for sequencing was blood. These receptors all stem from a woman aged 25 to 39 with Graves' ophthalmopathy.

At least ten counts were recorded for this clonotype. The chain recombines TRBV10-3 with TRBJ2-2, with D unresolved. The CDR3 covers 13 residues. Germline CDR1 is ENHRY and CDR2 is SYGVKD. V shed 8 bases and J shed 0 bases, with 7 bases lying between them. CDR3 sequence (DNA): TGTGCCATCCAGAACGCGAACACCGGGGAGCTGTTTTTT. It specifies CAIQNANTGELFF.

This clonotype was counted at least ten times. The V gene is TRBV28, the J gene TRBJ1-5, with 7 bases fitting TRBD1. Trimming removed 2 bases from V and 5 bases from J; junction bases left unmatched: 3. Germline V gene data show CDR1 as MDHEN and CDR2 as SYDVKM. This CDR3 is 14 amino acids long. The CDR3 here is CASSLGDSYQPQHF. For the CDR3, the DNA is TGTGCCAGCAGTTTAGGGGACAGCTATCAGCCCCAGCATTTT.

This clonotype was counted many times. V is TRBV6-5 and J is TRBJ2-5, with a possible D match to TRBD2 (6 bases). Trimming stripped 4 bases from V and 5 bases from J, with 14 bases between. Germline-derived CDR1 and CDR2 are MNHEY and SVGAGI. The CDR3 loop spans 14 amino acids. DNA of the CDR3: TGTGCCAGCAGTTTCGAAGACCTAGCGGAGACCCAGTACTTC. Its translation is CASSFEDLAETQYF.

This clonotype was observed many times. The chain couples TRBV20-1 to TRBJ1-1; D is perhaps TRBD1 (5 bases). V lost 6 bases and J 1 base, leaving 15 bases between the germline ends. The CDR3 has 14 residues. Germline CDR1 and CDR2: DFQATT and SNEGSKA (reference sequence). CDR3 region: CSARHFDRNTEAFF. The CDR3 DNA follows: TGCAGTGCCCGGCACTTCGACAGGAACACTGAAGCTTTCTTT.

The CDR3 spells CASSDEIAYEQYF. The CDR3 DNA follows: TGTGCCAGCAGTGACGAAATAGCCTACGAGCAGTACTTC. The chain couples TRBV6-1 to TRBJ2-7; D unclear. From germline, CDR1 is MNHNS and CDR2 SASEGT. Trimming took 3 bases from V and 2 from J, leaving 8 bases between them. The CDR3 consists of 13 residues.

This clonotype was detected many times. This chain links TRBV6-5 with TRBJ2-2; TRBD2 aligns across 10 bases. Germline-derived CDR1 and CDR2 are MNHEY and SVGAGI. The V segment lost 4 bases and the J segment 6 bases; nucleotides outside the gene matches: 5. The CDR3 loop spans 15 amino acids. CDR3 coding DNA: TGTGCCAGCAGTTCCAGACTAGCGGGTGCCGGGGAGCTGTTTTTT. Translating gives CASSSRLAGAGELFF.

In its sample, this clonotype was seen a few times. The J gene is TRBJ1-3, the V gene TRBV10-3; maybe TRBD1 (6 bases). This CDR3 has 15 residues. CDR1 and CDR2 from the germline V gene are ENHRY and SYGVKD. V was clipped by 6 bases and J by 1 base, with 13 bases between them. In DNA form, the CDR3 reads TGTGCCATCAGGGTGGGGGGGGCTTCTGGAAACACCATATATTTT. It translates to CAIRVGGASGNTIYF.

The chain employs TRBV4-3 and TRBJ2-7; TRBD1 or TRBD2 may be the D gene (5 bases each). The CDR3 has 18 amino acids. Per the germline V gene, CDR1 is LGHNA and CDR2 is YSLEER. Trimming left V 6 bases short and J 0 bases short, with 24 bases between. CDR3 region: CASSVYPVGGGSSYEQYF. CDR3 DNA sequence: TGCGCCAGCAGTGTTTATCCGGTGGGTGGGGGTAGCTCCTACGAGCAGTACTTC.

This clonotype appeared a few times. The CDR3 DNA follows: TGTGCCACCCGCCGGGGCAGCTCTAACACTGAAGCTTTCTTT. Translation: CATRRGSSNTEAFF. V usage is TRBV12-3 or TRBV12-4 and J usage is TRBJ1-1, with a tentative D call TRBD1 (5 bases). The CDR3 runs 14 residues. V was pared by 10 bases and J by 2 bases, with 17 bases between.

This clonotype has at least ten counts. V is TRBV10-3 and J is TRBJ1-1, with 7 nucleotides matching TRBD1. From germline, CDR1 is ENHRY and CDR2 SYGVKD. CDR3 length: 14 residues. Trimming at V came to 5 bases and at J to 0 bases, leaving 3 bases not matched to a gene. The CDR3 loop reads CAISRDSLNTEAFF. In nucleotides, the CDR3 is TGTGCCATCAGTAGGGACAGTTTGAACACTGAAGCTTTCTTT.

This clonotype has ten or more counts. This sequence joins TRBV7-3 and TRBJ1-1, with 7 bases fitting TRBD1. Germline CDR1 is SGHTA and CDR2 is FQGTGA. This CDR3 region has 13 residues. Germline trimming cut 5 bases from V and 4 bases from J; bases unmatched to any gene: 4. The CDR3 nucleotides read TGTGCCAGCAGCAGGGGGCATGGCACTGAAGCTTTCTTT. It translates to CASSRGHGTEAFF.

This clonotype occurred many times. The gene calls are TRBV20-1 and TRBJ2-5; no clear D. Germline CDR1 reads DFQATT; CDR2 reads SNEGSKA (reference sequence). The CDR3 has 12 residues. The V and J ends lost 1 base and 4 bases respectively, with 7 bases between them. This CDR3 is CSARGPGETQYF. The CDR3 DNA follows: TGCAGTGCTAGAGGGCCGGGAGAGACCCAGTACTTC.

Ten or more counts support this clonotype. This chain links TRBV6-1 with TRBJ1-5; TRBD1 agrees at 7 bases. The CDR3 extends over 15 amino acids. The germline gives CDR1 MNHNS, CDR2 SASEGT. J lost 0 bases, V lost 7 bases, and 6 bases had no gene match. The DNA for the CDR3 is TGTGCCAGCAAGGGGACAGATTATAGCAATCAGCCCCAGCATTTT. It yields the protein CASKGTDYSNQPQHF.

The sample holds many counts of this clonotype. The rearrangement links TRBV11-2 to TRBJ2-5, with D tentatively TRBD2 (6 bases). This CDR3 comprises 13 residues. Germline V gives CDR1 SGHAT, CDR2 FQNNGV. V lost 4 bases and J lost 1, with 7 bases in between. CDR3 bases: TGTGCCAGCAGCTGGGGGGTCCAAGAGACCCAGTACTTC. Its protein is CASSWGVQETQYF.

This clonotype was counted only a few times. This sequence joins TRBV5-1 and TRBJ1-1, with TRBD1 matching 7 bases. The CDR3 extends over 16 amino acids. The germline gives CDR1 SGHRS, CDR2 YFSETQ. J was trimmed by 6 bases and V by 0 bases; bases with no gene match: 11. For the CDR3, the DNA is TGCGCCAGCAGCTTGGACCCCGGGACAGTACTTTCTGAAGCTTTCTTT. This gives the protein CASSLDPGTVLSEAFF.

This clonotype was counted many times. The chain uses TRBV6-1 and TRBJ1-3; no reliable D call. In germline, CDR1 is MNHNS, CDR2 SASEGT. The CDR3 totals 13 residues. Trimming cost V 7 bases and J 4 bases, with 11 bases left between them. The CDR3 nucleotides are TGTGCCAGCATGACGCCAGGCGGAAACACCATATATTTT. Translating gives CASMTPGGNTIYF.

The CDR3 loop reads CASSPGFPPEAFF. CDR3 nucleotide sequence: TGTGCCAGCAGTCCAGGGTTCCCTCCTGAAGCTTTCTTT. The chain is built from TRBV12-3 or TRBV12-4 and TRBJ1-1; tentative D call: TRBD1 (5 bases). This CDR3 region has 13 residues. V was shortened by 5 bases and J by 6 bases, with 13 bases between the two germline ends.